The clone carrying this T cell receptor (delta chain) is deemed medium-sized. This sample also contains other DNA sequences that code for the same CDR3. The CDR3 extends over 19 amino acids. The junction had 11 bases not matched to a gene; V was cut back by 1 base and J by 3 bases. CDR1 is TSWWSYY, CDR2 QGS, per germline. The sample belongs to a study of gamma-delta chains in newborns, infants, children. Overall study context: Innate gammadelta T cells reportedly expand polyclonally right after birth, driven by microbial exposure, per the title.

TCRdb repeated clone calling on the reads with CATT. The sample gives 1,500 to 2,500 delta-chain clones, approximately 3% of which show up once; roughly 10% is in the top ten. Sequencing was done on a sample of blood. The TCR was taken from a child in good health. The rearrangement links TRDV1 to TRDJ1, with 13 bases that match TRDD3. The CDR3 reads CALGERGYTGGYASDKLIF. CDR3 DNA sequence: TGTGCTCTTGGGGAACGCGGTTACACTGGGGGATACGCTTCCGATAAACTCATCTTT.